The 13 T cell receptor beta chains in this list originate from one sample, sequenced in a study of neurological immune-mediated disorders. Via MiXCR, TCRdb re-called the 5' RACE reads, giving one row per CDR3 protein. Of approximately 70,000 distinct CDR3 sequences detected, around 3.9% appear once; the ten largest clones hold approximately 1.2%. Sequences were obtained from PBMCs. Receptors originate from a man aged 30-40 years with multiple sclerosis.

As to this clonotype: A much bigger clone sits one base away, suggesting this may be a read error. This chain uses TRBV12-3 or TRBV12-4 with TRBJ1-5; weak D call: TRBD1 (5 bases). This CDR3 comprises 13 residues. The CDR3: CASSFGRAQPQNF. The DNA of the CDR3 is TGTGCCAGCAGTTTCGGCAGGGCACAGCCCCAGAATTTT.

This clonotype was seen ten or more times. The rearrangement links TRBV20-1 to TRBJ1-2; 9 nucleotides match TRBD1. Trimming at V came to 3 bases and at J to 7 bases, leaving 9 bases not matched to a gene. The CDR3 length is 14 residues. The germline V gene has CDR1 DFQATT and CDR2 SNEGSKA (reference sequence). The CDR3 loop reads CSASRGQGHGGYTF. The CDR3 DNA reads TGCAGTGCTAGTAGGGGACAGGGACATGGTGGCTACACCTTC.

This clonotype was recorded at least ten times. The chain carries TRBV20-1 and TRBJ2-7, with 9 positions matching TRBD1. Germline V gives CDR1 DFQATT, CDR2 SNEGSKA (reference sequence). This CDR3 contains 15 residues. V lost 7 bases to trimming and J lost 1 base; unmatched junction nucleotides: 11. CDR3 in DNA: TGCAGTGTCTTGGGACAGGGTCGCGTTTCCTACGAGCAGTACTTC. Its translation: CSVLGQGRVSYEQYF.

The rearrangement joins TRBV6-5 to TRBJ2-7; D is ambiguous. Germline V gene sequence: CDR1 MNHEY, CDR2 SVGAGI. Trimming left V 2 bases short and J 2 bases short, with 7 bases between. The length of the CDR3 is 13 residues. The CDR3 nucleotides are TGTGCCAGCAGTTACGGCATCGCCTACGAGCAGTACTTC. Its protein product is CASSYGIAYEQYF.

The rearrangement links TRBV7-2 to TRBJ2-6; 7 bases agree with TRBD1. Germline trimming cut 5 bases from V and 2 bases from J; bases unmatched to any gene: 3. CDR3 length: 15 residues. CDR1 SGHTA and CDR2 FQGNSA come from the germline V gene. This chain's CDR3 is CASSHTGAGANVLTF. CDR3 DNA sequence: TGTGCCAGCAGCCATACAGGGGCTGGGGCCAACGTCCTGACTTTC.

About this clonotype itself: It may be a read error: a sequence one base away is much more abundant. This chain connects TRBV29-1 to TRBJ2-2; 13 positions agree with TRBD2. Germline V gene lookup returns CDR1 SQVTM and CDR2 ANQGSEA. The CDR3 length is 17 residues. V lost 8 bases and J lost 3; bases outside the gene matches: 12. CDR3 DNA sequence: TGCAGCATCCAAGATACTAGCGGGGGGGCCGACACCGGGGAGCTGTTTTTT. Translating gives CSIQDTSGGADTGELFF.

This clonotype was detected ten times or more. This rearrangement joins TRBV7-8 to TRBJ2-2; D remains unclear. CDR1 and CDR2 from the germline V gene are SGHVS and FQNEAQ. This CDR3 spans 14 amino acids. V was shortened by 7 bases and J by 2 bases, with 11 bases between the two germline ends. The CDR3 DNA sequence: TGTGCCAGCACTATGAGTGACAACACCGGGGAGCTGTTTTTT. It codes for CASTMSDNTGELFF.

This clonotype was seen at least ten times. The rearrangement joins TRBV7-3 to TRBJ2-5; 11 bases fit TRBD1. This CDR3 region has 16 residues. CDR1 and CDR2 (germline): SGHTA, FQGTGA. With 4 bases clipped from V and 1 base from J, the junction kept 5 bases outside the gene matches. The CDR3 bases are TGTGCCAGCAGCTCCTCGGGGACAGGGGGCCAAGAGACCCAGTACTTC. Its translation is CASSSSGTGGQETQYF.

The table lists this clonotype with many counts. The chain links TRBV6-6 to TRBJ1-5; no definite D call. The length of the CDR3 is 17 residues. Germline V gene lookup returns CDR1 MNHNY and CDR2 SVGAGI (reference sequence). The V end was cut by 5 bases, the J end by 6 bases, with 23 bases between. CDR3 loop: CASSPPGSGIRGQPQHF. Written as DNA, the CDR3 is TGTGCCAGCAGTCCGCCTGGTTCAGGAATCCGGGGTCAGCCCCAGCATTTT.

This clonotype has a count of ten or more. The rearrangement joins TRBV20-1 to TRBJ2-7; D possibly corresponds to TRBD1 (6 bases). Trimming left V 5 bases short and J 4 bases short, with 15 bases between. Germline-derived CDR1 and CDR2 are DFQATT and SNEGSKA (reference sequence). The CDR3 extends over 13 amino acids. DNA of the CDR3: TGCAGTGCTTTAGACAGGTTGACTTACGAGCAGTACTTC. Protein: CSALDRLTYEQYF.

Many counts were recorded for this clonotype. V and J are TRBV20-1 and TRBJ2-3, with D unclear. This CDR3 contains 15 residues. Trimming pared 3 bases from V and 1 base from J, leaving 14 bases between. The germline V gene encodes CDR1 DFQATT and CDR2 SNEGSKA (reference sequence). The chain's CDR3 is CSARGTDRGTDTQYF. The CDR3 bases are TGCAGTGCTAGGGGAACAGATCGTGGCACAGATACGCAGTATTTT.

The chain employs TRBV10-2 and TRBJ2-1; TRBD2 matches at 15 bases. Losses at the gene ends were 2 bases for V and 8 bases for J; bases not matched to a gene: 7. Germline lookup yields CDR1 WSHSY and CDR2 SAAADI. This CDR3 region has 17 residues. CDR3 loop: CASSETGLAGGPHEQFF. In DNA, the CDR3 is TGCGCCAGCAGTGAGACCGGACTAGCGGGGGGGCCACATGAGCAGTTCTTC.

This clonotype showed up many times. The rearrangement uses TRBV10-3 and TRBJ2-1; unclear D gene. Between the trimmed V and J ends, which lost 2 bases and 0 bases, there was a span of 2 bases. CDR3 length: 13 amino acids. CDR1 and CDR2 (germline): ENHRY, SYGVKD. This chain's CDR3 is CAISENSYNEQFF. The CDR3 bases are TGTGCCATCAGTGAGAACTCCTACAATGAGCAGTTCTTC.